What follows describes a single TCR beta chain. The antigen remains unidentified. This sample stems from a study of T cell responses to AZD1222 COVID-19 vaccine. Findings and caveats of the study: Reportedly, nearly half of unique spike TCRs recognized epitopes outside B.1.351/B.1.1.7 mutations. Receipt of two AZD1222 doses was followed by a rise in Spike-specific TCR breadth and depth.

Some clones are missing from TCRdb's copy, which holds only in-frame ones; the method was immunoSEQ multiplex PCR. The sample yields 90,000 to 120,000 clones, nearly 90% seen once. Pooled together were second doses at about 4 or about 12 weeks. The TCR was taken from an adult who received the AZD1222 COVID-19 vaccine. This specimen consisted of peripheral blood, obtained 28 days after the second AZD1222 dose.

The CDR3, as DNA: TGTGCCAGCAGCGTAGGGACAGGGACCCCTTCAACTAATGAAAAACTGTTTTTT. The encoded protein is CASSVGTGTPSTNEKLFF. The genes are TRBV9 and TRBJ1-4, with 8 bases lining up with TRBD1. V lost 0 bases to trimming and J lost 0 bases; unmatched junction nucleotides: 7. CDR1 SGDLS and CDR2 YYNGEE come from the germline V gene. The CDR3 has 18 amino acids.